Following are 28 T cell receptor beta chains from one sample sequenced in a study of regulatory T cells in long-lasting Graves disease. Time point denoted: newly diagnosed GD, antithyroid drugs for less than 3 months. Extracted RNA from PBMCs served as the source of the TCR library. Combining iRepertoire HTBI primers with Arm-PCR of CDR3 regions, the authors built TCR beta libraries. TCRdb re-called the multiplex PCR reads through MiXCR, storing one row per CDR3 protein. The profile shows almost 450,000 distinct CDR3 sequences, about a sixth of them singletons. These data were also reused for a study on T cells in Graves' hyperthyroidism and ophthalmopathy.

The material was peripheral blood mononuclear cells (PBMCs), obtained at new diagnosis, from a patient treated with antithyroid drugs. All receptors derive from a woman younger than 45 with Graves disease.

The chain carries TRBV5-6 and TRBJ1-5; D unresolved. Germline assignment: CDR1 SGHDT and CDR2 YYEEEE. CDR3 length equals 14 residues. V lost 1 base and J lost 2, with 7 bases in between. CDR3 loop: CASSLSWGNQPQHF. The DNA of the CDR3 is TGTGCCAGCAGCTTGTCCTGGGGCAATCAGCCCCAGCATTTT.

The chain links TRBV2 to TRBJ2-1; 7 nucleotides align to TRBD2. Germline V lookup: CDR1 SNHLY, CDR2 FYNNEI. Unmatched junction bases numbered 8, after V lost 4 bases and J lost 5 bases. The length of the CDR3 is 15 residues. CDR3 in DNA: TGTGCCAGCAGTGGGGAGGGAGGGGCCAACAATGAGCAGTTCTTC. Its translation: CASSGEGGANNEQFF.

This clonotype was seen more than once but under ten times. The V call is TRBV12-3 or TRBV12-4, the J call TRBJ1-5, with D uncertain. The V end lost 6 bases, the J end lost 11 bases, and 14 bases lay between the germline ends. The CDR3 extends over 12 amino acids. The CDR3 loop reads CASSPGVGTQHF. In DNA form, the CDR3 reads TGTGCCAGCAGCCCCGGAGTGGGGACCCAGCATTTT.

This clonotype was detected ten times or more. The chain joins TRBV5-1 to TRBJ2-3, with 9 bases that match TRBD2. V dropped 0 bases and J dropped 3; count of bases not matched to a gene: 8. This CDR3 spans 17 amino acids. Germline V gene data show CDR1 as SGHRS and CDR2 as YFSETQ. CDR3 in amino acids: CASSLAGGGGGTDTQYF. DNA of the CDR3: TGCGCCAGCAGCTTGGCCGGCGGCGGGGGGGGAACAGATACGCAGTATTTT.

The chain combines TRBV4-1 with TRBJ2-1; no firm D call. The germline gives CDR1 MGHRA, CDR2 YSYEKL. CDR3 length equals 17 residues. Trimming stripped 6 bases from V and 0 bases from J, with 18 bases between. The CDR3 DNA reads TGCGCCAGCAGTAAGCACTCCGCAACCGGCTCCTACAATGAGCAGTTCTTC. This translates into CASSKHSATGSYNEQFF.

A word on this clonotype: Given the absence of the conserved phenylalanine or tryptophan at the CDR3 end, a read error is likely. V is TRBV28 and J is TRBJ2-7; TRBD1 aligns across 9 bases. Unmatched junction bases numbered 11, after V lost 6 bases and J lost 5 bases. Germline V gives CDR1 MDHEN, CDR2 SYDVKM. The CDR3 consists of 15 residues. CDR3 sequence reads: CASSSFGQGKDEQYL. For the CDR3, the DNA is TGTGCCAGCAGCTCCTTCGGACAGGGGAAAGACGAGCAGTACCTC.

This clonotype was seen repeatedly, ten times or more. V and J are TRBV28 and TRBJ1-2; no clear D. V lost 6 bases to trimming and J lost 0 bases, with 23 bases between them. The CDR3 is 18 amino acids. Germline values: CDR1 MDHEN, CDR2 SYDVKM. The chain's CDR3 is CASRAPEGHGPANYGYTF. CDR3 nucleotides: TGTGCCAGCAGGGCTCCGGAGGGCCACGGGCCGGCTAACTATGGCTACACCTTC.

There are a few counts of this clonotype. The rearrangement links TRBV2 to TRBJ1-2; 7 bases match TRBD1. J gave up 3 bases and V 11 bases, and 6 bases lay outside the gene matches. Germline values: CDR1 SNHLY, CDR2 FYNNEI. The CDR3 spans 12 residues. CDR3 amino acids: CAGGQEYYGYTF. CDR3 DNA sequence: TGTGCCGGAGGACAGGAGTACTATGGCTACACCTTC.

This clonotype appeared many times. A junction boundary mismatches the germline segment, possibly from a read error. This chain uses TRBV5-1 with TRBJ2-2; D call uncertain. This CDR3 region has 16 residues. The V gene's germline CDR1 is SGHRS and CDR2 YFSETQ. This CDR3 reads CASSLGRLGFAGELFF. In DNA, the CDR3 is TGTGCCAGCAGCTTGGGCAGGCTAGGGTTCGCCGGGGAGCTGTTTTTT.

This clonotype was counted many times. The chain is built from TRBV20-1 and TRBJ2-1, with D possibly being TRBD2 (6 bases). Trimming removed 6 bases from V and 4 bases from J, with 13 bases in between. Germline lookup yields CDR1 DFQATT and CDR2 SNEGSKA (reference sequence). The CDR3 is 13 amino acids. The CDR3 DNA follows: TGCAGTGCGGTAATAGCGGCTTACAATGAGCAGTTCTTC. Residues: CSAVIAAYNEQFF.

This clonotype was found many times. The gene calls are TRBV12-3 or TRBV12-4 and TRBJ1-1; D gene unclear. This CDR3 is built from 15 residues. Trimming shortened V by 4 bases and J by 0 bases, and 12 bases separated the two germline ends. The DNA for the CDR3 is TGTGCCAGCAGTTATGATCCGGGGATGAACACTGAAGCTTTCTTT. This sequence encodes CASSYDPGMNTEAFF.

The chain uses TRBV7-2 and TRBJ1-1; D not resolved. CDR3 length equals 16 residues. Trimming left V 6 bases short and J 1 base short, with 18 bases between. Germline-derived CDR1 and CDR2 are SGHTA and FQGNSA. The CDR3 bases are TGTGCCAGCAGTCCCCTCGGAAGGTTGAGGAACACTGAAGCTTTCTTT. Translating gives CASSPLGRLRNTEAFF.

J is TRBJ1-2 and V is TRBV10-1; D gene unclear. Germline V CDR1 and CDR2: WNHNN, SYGVQD (reference sequence). CDR3 length: 12 amino acids. Trimming took 9 bases from V and 4 from J, leaving 12 bases between them. CDR3 nucleotides: TGCGCCAGTTCCGACACCTCCTATGGCTACACCTTC. It specifies CASSDTSYGYTF.

This clonotype was counted at least ten times. The chain carries TRBV7-6 and TRBJ2-4, with D unresolved. CDR3 length: 16 residues. Germline CDR1 is SGHVS and CDR2 is FNYEAQ. The germline V and J ends were trimmed by 0 bases and 2 bases, with 11 bases remaining between them. The CDR3 DNA reads TGTGCCAGCAGCTTAGCACACCCTAGGCCCAAAAACATTCAGTACTTC. As protein: CASSLAHPRPKNIQYF.

This clonotype was detected many times. The V and J genes are TRBV7-2 and TRBJ2-3, with 12 bases that match TRBD2. The CDR3 spans 19 residues. V shed 0 bases and J 3 bases; nucleotides not matched to a gene: 10. Looked up from germline, CDR1 is SGHTA and CDR2 is FQGNSA. CDR3 sequence (DNA): TGTGCCAGCAGCTTAGCGACTCTTACTAGCGGGAGGATTACAGATACGCAGTATTTT. Residues: CASSLATLTSGRITDTQYF.

This clonotype was detected many times. A junction end diverges from the germline sequence, so it may reflect a read error. This sequence joins TRBV5-1 and TRBJ1-2, with 8 bases aligning to TRBD1. The CDR3 extends over 14 amino acids. CDR1 SGHRS and CDR2 YFSETQ come from the germline V gene. In DNA form, the CDR3 reads TGTGCCAGCAGCTTGGCCGGACAGGGTTTGGGCTACACCTTC. Amino acid sequence: CASSLAGQGLGYTF.

This clonotype was detected ten times or more. One end of the junction varies from germline; a read error may be responsible. The rearrangement links TRBV6-1 to TRBJ1-1; D not resolved. This CDR3 has 12 residues. Germline V CDR1 and CDR2: MNHNS, SASEGT. CDR3 coding DNA: TGTGCCAGCAGGGAAGGTTGGACTGAAGCTTTCTTT. Translating it yields CASREGWTEAFF.

This clonotype was recorded many times. The V gene is TRBV15, the J gene TRBJ2-1; 10 bases line up with TRBD2. Germline V CDR1 and CDR2: LNHNV, YYDKDF (reference sequence). This CDR3 has 14 residues. After removal of 7 bases from V and 3 bases from J, the junction contained 3 bases not matched to a gene. DNA of the CDR3: TGTGCCACCATGGCTAGCGGGAGCTACAATGAGCAGTTCTTC. Encoded protein: CATMASGSYNEQFF.

This clonotype came up many times. The chain uses TRBV18 and TRBJ1-1, with TRBD1 as a possible D gene (6 bases). The CDR3 contains 14 residues. Per the germline V gene, CDR1 is KGHSH and CDR2 is LQKENI. The germline V and J ends were trimmed by 8 bases and 1 base, with 14 bases remaining between them. CDR3 region: CASSSQGGNTEAFF. The DNA for the CDR3 is TGTGCCAGCAGCTCACAGGGTGGGAACACTGAAGCTTTCTTT.

The chain links TRBV6-2 or TRBV6-3 to TRBJ2-3, with D possibly called TRBD1 or TRBD2 (5 bases each). This CDR3 region has 14 residues. Germline V CDR1 and CDR2: MNHEY, SVGEGT. V lost 5 bases to trimming and J lost 2 bases, with 11 bases between them. The DNA for the CDR3 is TGTGCCAGCAGTGATGTGGGGGACACAGATACGCAGTATTTT. This gives the protein CASSDVGDTDTQYF.

There are many counts of this clonotype. CDR3: CASSPLAGDGSDEQFF. In DNA form, the CDR3 reads TGTGCCAGCAGCCCTCTAGCGGGAGACGGTTCGGATGAGCAGTTCTTC. J is TRBJ2-1 and V is TRBV3-1; 10 bases match TRBD2. Germline values: CDR1 LGHDT, CDR2 YNNKEL (reference sequence). The ends lost 4 bases at V and 8 bases at J; junction bases unmatched: 11. The CDR3 runs 16 residues.

This clonotype has just a few counts. The chain links TRBV28 to TRBJ2-1; TRBD2 matches at 7 bases. This CDR3 region has 14 residues. Trimming took 5 bases from V and 8 from J; bases not matched to a gene: 9. From germline, CDR1 is MDHEN and CDR2 SYDVKM. The DNA for the CDR3 is TGTGCCAGCAGTGCCCGGACTAGGCCCGATGAGCAGTTCTTC. It encodes CASSARTRPDEQFF.

The table lists this clonotype with a few counts. The gene calls are TRBV7-9 and TRBJ2-1; D gene unclear. CDR3 length equals 15 residues. Per the germline V gene, CDR1 is SEHNR and CDR2 is FQNEAQ (reference sequence). V was shortened by 0 bases and J by 2 bases, with 8 bases between the two germline ends. CDR3 residues: CASSLASKAYNEQFF. The CDR3, as DNA: TGTGCCAGCAGCTTAGCCTCGAAGGCCTACAATGAGCAGTTCTTC. The variable domain in full, with the rest retrieved from reference TRBV7-9 and TRBJ2-1, is DTGVSQNPRHKITKRGQNVTFRCDPISEHNRLYWYRQTLGQGPEFLTYFQNEAQLEKSRLLSDRFSAERPKGSFSTLEIQRTEQGDSAMYLCASSLASKAYNEQFFGPGTRLTVL.

V usage is TRBV20-1 and J usage is TRBJ2-7; 12 positions agree with TRBD2. The V and J ends lost 3 bases and 6 bases, in that order; junction bases with no gene match: 12. The CDR3 consists of 16 residues. Germline loops: CDR1 DFQATT, CDR2 SNEGSKA (reference sequence). The CDR3: CSASGLAGGGSFEQYF. The CDR3 DNA reads as TGCAGTGCTAGTGGGCTAGCGGGAGGGGGAAGTTTCGAGCAGTACTTC.

The rearrangement uses TRBV4-1 and TRBJ1-5, with D tentatively TRBD1 (6 bases). The ends were cut back, 2 bases at V and 0 bases at J, with 20 bases in the middle. The CDR3 covers 19 residues. Germline V gives CDR1 MGHRA, CDR2 YSYEKL. The CDR3 loop reads CASSQLTGLGLGSNQPQHF. DNA for the CDR3: TGCGCCAGCAGCCAATTAACAGGGTTGGGGTTGGGTAGCAATCAGCCCCAGCATTTT.

At least ten counts were recorded for this clonotype. V is TRBV20-1 and J is TRBJ2-7, with 8 bases identical to TRBD2. This CDR3 has 13 amino acids. The trim removed 7 bases at V and 1 base at J, leaving 6 bases unmatched. Germline values: CDR1 DFQATT, CDR2 SNEGSKA (reference sequence). The CDR3 here is CSVPGLVSYEQYF. For the CDR3, the DNA is TGCAGTGTTCCGGGACTAGTTTCCTACGAGCAGTACTTC.

This sequence joins TRBV15 and TRBJ1-2, with TRBD1 as a possible D gene (5 bases). Germline CDR1 is LNHNV and CDR2 is YYDKDF (reference sequence). V lost 0 bases and J 7 bases, leaving 15 bases between the germline ends. This CDR3 is built from 15 residues. The chain's CDR3 is CATSRDKGRSGGYTF. CDR3 DNA sequence: TGTGCCACCAGCAGAGATAAGGGGCGCTCCGGTGGCTACACCTTC.

This clonotype was recorded at least ten times. CDR3 bases: TGTGCCTGGGTTCCCAGTCCGGGACAGATATCAGAGACCCAGTACTTC. Translating it yields CAWVPSPGQISETQYF. V is TRBV30 and J is TRBJ2-5, with 7 bases fitting TRBD1. Trimming removed 5 bases from V and 4 bases from J; junction bases left unmatched: 16. Germline V gene data show CDR1 as GTSNPN and CDR2 as SVGIG (reference sequence). The CDR3 totals 16 residues.